This T cell receptor (beta chain) was found in a study of blood T cell repertoires in COVID-19. As for the study in general: The origin of the acute and convalescent COVID-19 samples was the United States, Italy and Spain.

Only one count was recorded for this clone. Libraries were prepared by immunoSEQ multiplex PCR; TCRdb keeps only in-frame clonotypes and omits some of them. The data contain approximately 200,000 clones, 94% of them seen just once; the ten biggest clones take up about 0.8%. What was sequenced was peripheral blood. This TCR was sampled from a man aged 25 to 45 with COVID-19, enrolled during active disease.

The CDR3 is CASSQGPGFRETQYF. The CDR3 DNA is TGTGCCAGCAGCCAAGGTCCAGGGTTCCGGGAGACCCAGTACTTC. This rearrangement joins TRBV3-1 (or the pseudogene TRBV3-2) to TRBJ2-5; TRBD1 is a possible D gene (5 bases). The CDR3 sequence is 15 residues long. In germline, CDR1 is LGHDT, CDR2 YNNKEL (reference sequence). V was pared by 1 base and J by 5 bases, with 14 bases between.